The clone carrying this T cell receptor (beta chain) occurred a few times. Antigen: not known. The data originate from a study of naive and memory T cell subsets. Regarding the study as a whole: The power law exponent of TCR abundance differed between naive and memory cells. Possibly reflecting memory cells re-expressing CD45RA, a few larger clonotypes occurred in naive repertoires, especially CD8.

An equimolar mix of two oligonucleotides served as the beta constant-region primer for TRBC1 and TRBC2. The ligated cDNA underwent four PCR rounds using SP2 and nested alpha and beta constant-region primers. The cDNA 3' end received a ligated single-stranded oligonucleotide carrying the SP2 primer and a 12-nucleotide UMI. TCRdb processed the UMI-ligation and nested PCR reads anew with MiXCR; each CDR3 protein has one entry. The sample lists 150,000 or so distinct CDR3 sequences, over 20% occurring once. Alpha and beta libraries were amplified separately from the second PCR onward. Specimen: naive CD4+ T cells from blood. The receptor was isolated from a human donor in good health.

CDR3 nucleotide sequence: TGTGCCATCGGGACTAGCGGGAGGCCCTCAGGCACCGGGGAGCTGTTTTTT. Protein: CAIGTSGRPSGTGELFF. V and J are TRBV10-3 and TRBJ2-2; 15 bases agree with TRBD2. V trimming: 8 bases; J trimming: 4 bases; junction bases outside the gene matches: 8. CDR3 length equals 17 residues. Germline-derived CDR1 and CDR2 are ENHRY and SYGVKD.